Listed below are T cell receptor beta chains from one sample, sequenced in a study of blood T cell repertoires in COVID-19. The protocol was immunoSEQ multiplex PCR, while the TCRdb copy is restricted to in-frame clones and leaves out a portion. The sample records around 310,000 clones, 80% to 95% being singletons. Sequenced material: peripheral blood. These receptors all stem from a woman aged 25 to 45 with COVID-19, enrolled during active disease. Both conserved end residues are part of each CDR3. D genes are given only for firm matches. Where a row states a size, it is once, few, many or the class of an expanded clone; other rows omit it.

size,J,V,D,DNA,CDR3
-,TRBJ2-7,TRBV30,-,TGTGCCTGGAACAGGGAGTCCGAGCAGTACTTC,CAWNRESEQYF
-,TRBJ2-5,TRBV5-6,-,TGTGCCAGCAGCTTGGGCAAACCCCTAGGGACCCAGTACTTC,CASSLGKPLGTQYF
-,TRBJ2-7,TRBV19,TRBD1,TGTGCCAGTAGTCCTCGGACAGGGAAGTACTACGAGCAGTACTTC,CASSPRTGKYYEQYF
-,TRBJ2-7,TRBV3-1/TRBV3-2,TRBD2,TGTGCCAGCAGCCAAATGAGGACTAGCGGAATTTACTTC,CASSQMRTSGIYF
-,TRBJ1-6,TRBV10-3,TRBD1,TGTGCCATCAGTGAGTCGACAGGGGCCCCGAGCTCCTATAATTCACCCCTCCACTTT,CAISESTGAPSSYNSPLHF
-,TRBJ1-6,TRBV30,-,TGTGCCTGGAGTGTCGGCGGGGAGGGAAATTCACCCCTCCACTTT,CAWSVGGEGNSPLHF
-,TRBJ2-3,TRBV5-6,TRBD1,TGTGCCAGCAGCTCGACGGGCGGGGACAGGGATACGCAGTATTTT,CASSSTGGDRDTQYF
-,TRBJ2-5,TRBV4-3,TRBD2,TGCGCCAGCAGCCAAGTCGTCGGGAGGGAGACCCAGTACTTC,CASSQVVGRETQYF
-,TRBJ2-5,TRBV18,TRBD1,TGTGCCAGCTCACTTGGGACAGGGTCACAAGAGACCCAGTACTTC,CASSLGTGSQETQYF
few,TRBJ2-7,TRBV2,TRBD1,TGTGCCAGCAGGGCAACAGGGGGCGCGGGGCAGTACTTC,CASRATGGAGQYF
-,TRBJ2-1,TRBV4-2,-,TGTGCCAGCAGCCGCACCTTGGGAGGCGAGGTGGATGAGCAGTTCTTC,CASSRTLGGEVDEQFF
once,TRBJ2-6,TRBV30,-,TGTGCTCAGGGTGGGGCCAACGTCCTGACTTTC,CAQGGANVLTF
-,TRBJ2-1,TRBV9,TRBD2,TGTGCCAGCAGCGTAGAGGGGAGGGGCTCCTACAATGAGCAGTTCTTC,CASSVEGRGSYNEQFF
-,TRBJ1-2,TRBV18,TRBD1,TGTGCCAGCTCCTCCAGCGTTCAGGGGGACGGCTACACCTTC,CASSSSVQGDGYTF
-,TRBJ2-2,TRBV4-1,TRBD2,TGCGCCAGCAGCCTAGGGACTAGCGGGAGAAAGGCCGGGGAGCTGTTTTTT,CASSLGTSGRKAGELFF